This T cell receptor (beta chain) was captured in a study of OX40 agonist ivuxolimab in advanced cancers. Study conclusions and caveats: Partly responding patients at 0.1-3.0 mg/kg showed some of the smallest clonal expansion.

The CDR3 contains 16 residues. Between the trimmed V and J ends, which lost 2 bases and 5 bases, there was a span of 18 bases. The V gene's germline CDR1 is SGHTA and CDR2 FQGNSA. Individuals having autoimmune disease history or systemic immunosuppression were not enrolled. TCRdb keeps only in-frame clones here, not all; method: immunoSEQ multiplex PCR. The sample records roughly 80,000 clones, over 75% being singletons. For this clone: The target antigen is unknown.

The sequence was collected from an adult with an advanced solid tumor such as melanoma, head and neck, liver or kidney cancer. The chain carries TRBV7-2 and TRBJ1-2; D remains ambiguous. The sample consisted of CD4+ or CD8+ T cells sorted from blood, taken in a trial of the OX40 agonist ivuxolimab. CDR3 in DNA: TGTGCCAGCAGCTTAACGCCTCGGGGAGAACTTTATGGCTACACCTTC. Its protein is CASSLTPRGELYGYTF.